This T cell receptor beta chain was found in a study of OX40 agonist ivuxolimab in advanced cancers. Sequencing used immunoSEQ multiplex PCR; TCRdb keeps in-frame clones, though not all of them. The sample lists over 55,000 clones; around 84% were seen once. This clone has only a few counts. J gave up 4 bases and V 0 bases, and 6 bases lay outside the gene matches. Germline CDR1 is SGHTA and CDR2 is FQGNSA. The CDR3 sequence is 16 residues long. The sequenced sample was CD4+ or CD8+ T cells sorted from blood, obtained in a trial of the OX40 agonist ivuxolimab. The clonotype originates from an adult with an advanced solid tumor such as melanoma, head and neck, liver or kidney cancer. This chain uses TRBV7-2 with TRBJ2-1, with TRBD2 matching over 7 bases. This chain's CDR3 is CASSLAGGSQYNEQFF. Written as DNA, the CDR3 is TGTGCCAGCAGCTTAGCCGGGGGGTCGCAGTACAATGAGCAGTTCTTC.